These 7 T cell receptor beta chains originate from one sample sequenced in a study of cytotoxic CD8 clonotypes in ibrutinib-treated CLL. The repertoire was sequenced with immunoSEQ multiplex PCR; TCRdb's copy has only in-frame clones and lacks some. The sample has just over 200,000 clones; roughly three quarters are singletons. The specimen was PBMCs, collected after 12 months of ibrutinib treatment. The receptors were gathered from a human donor with chronic lymphocytic leukemia.

J is TRBJ1-5 and V is TRBV7-8, with D maybe TRBD1 (6 bases). The CDR3 loop spans 17 amino acids. Germline CDR1 is SGHVS and CDR2 is FQNEAQ. Trimming took off 2 bases at V and 5 bases at J, with 19 bases between the two ends. The CDR3 protein is CASSLSPNRVADQPQHF. Here the CDR3 DNA reads TGTGCCAGCAGCTTATCCCCTAACAGGGTCGCTGATCAGCCCCAGCATTTT.

The V gene is TRBV7-2, the J gene TRBJ2-1; perhaps TRBD2 as D (5 bases). CDR1 and CDR2 (germline): SGHTA, FQGNSA. The CDR3 is 13 amino acids. V was clipped by 0 bases and J by 10 bases, with 10 bases between them. The CDR3 sequence: CASSLAAEGEQFF. The CDR3 DNA reads TGTGCCAGCAGCTTAGCGGCCGAGGGAGAGCAGTTCTTC. Looking up the rest from reference TRBV7-2 and TRBJ2-1 gives the full variable domain: GAGVSQSPSNKVTEKGKDVELRCDPISGHTALYWYRQSLGQGLEFLIYFQGNSAPDKSGLPSDRFSAERTGGSVSTLTIQRTQQEDSAVYLCASSLAAEGEQFFGPGTRLTVL.

The chain carries TRBV30 and TRBJ2-2; TRBD2 matches 10 bases. Germline CDR1 is GTSNPN and CDR2 is SVGIG (reference sequence). The CDR3 is 15 residues long. V lost 3 bases and J lost 5; bases outside the gene matches: 6. The CDR3 region is CAWSLAGGYTGELFF. CDR3 DNA: TGTGCCTGGAGCTTAGCGGGGGGCTATACCGGGGAGCTGTTTTTT.

The rearrangement links TRBV7-9 to TRBJ2-1; D is undetermined. V was clipped by 1 base and J by 3 bases, with 7 bases between them. This CDR3 contains 14 residues. CDR1 and CDR2 from the germline V gene are SEHNR and FQNEAQ (reference sequence). The CDR3 reads CASSLVEDYNEQFF. The CDR3 DNA is TGTGCCAGCAGCTTAGTTGAGGACTACAATGAGCAGTTCTTC.

The chain joins TRBV5-1 to TRBJ2-3, with 10 bases that match TRBD2. The CDR3 has 17 amino acids. Germline CDR1 reads SGHRS; CDR2 reads YFSETQ. V was clipped by 4 bases and J by 8 bases; unmatched bases: 16. For the CDR3, the DNA is TGCGCCAGCAGCGTCGGATCTCCCAGCGGGGGGGCAAGTACGCAGTATTTT. Translation gives CASSVGSPSGGASTQYF.

The CDR3 loop reads CASSIDSYYGYTF. CDR3 nucleotides: TGTGCCAGCAGTATAGACAGCTACTATGGCTACACCTTC. The gene calls are TRBV6-6 and TRBJ1-2; tentatively, D is TRBD1 (5 bases). The CDR3 spans 13 residues. Germline assignment: CDR1 MNHNY and CDR2 SVGAGI (reference sequence). The germline V and J ends were trimmed by 5 bases and 3 bases, with 10 bases remaining between them.

This chain joins TRBV7-2 and TRBJ2-7, with 9 bases fitting TRBD2. This CDR3 has 14 amino acids. The V gene's germline CDR1 is SGHTA and CDR2 FQGNSA. V was clipped by 4 bases and J by 2 bases; unmatched bases: 3. CDR3 residues: CASSSIAGAYEQYF. The CDR3 nucleotides read TGTGCCAGCAGCTCCATAGCGGGGGCCTACGAGCAGTACTTC.